What follows are 19 T cell receptor beta chains derived from one specimen sequenced in a study of blood T cell repertoires in COVID-19. The assay was immunoSEQ multiplex PCR, and TCRdb's table has in-frame clones only and misses some. The sample has 130,000 to 150,000 clones; roughly 84% are singletons. Sequencing was done on a sample of PBMCs or T cells enriched from blood (not recorded which). The receptors originated from a woman in her 50s who had been exposed to COVID-19.

The rearrangement links TRBV1 to TRBJ2-5; TRBD2 is the table's D call and was not checked against the DNA. TRBV1 is classified as a pseudogene. The CDR3 is 12 residues long. CDR3 sequence (DNA): TGCACCAGCCAGCGGGTACAAGAGACCCAGTACTTC. Translation: CTSQRVQETQYF.

The chain carries TRBV5-5 and TRBJ2-3, with D possibly TRBD2 on 5 matching bases. This CDR3 contains 14 residues. Trimming removed 3 bases from V and 4 bases from J, with 12 bases in between. Germline assignment: CDR1 SGHKS and CDR2 YYEKEE (reference sequence). The CDR3 sequence is CASSYQLDADTQYF. The CDR3 region has the DNA TGTGCCAGCAGCTACCAACTAGATGCAGATACGCAGTATTTT.

The chain joins TRBV15 to TRBJ1-1, with TRBD1 identical over 8 bases. The germline gives CDR1 LNHNV, CDR2 YYDKDF (reference sequence). V gave up 1 base and J gave up 4 bases; unmatched junction bases: 5. This CDR3 comprises 15 residues. CDR3 protein: CATSRAQTGGTEAFF. CDR3 nucleotide sequence: TGTGCCACCAGCAGAGCTCAAACAGGGGGCACTGAAGCTTTCTTT.

This clone was seen once. The chain has TRBV14 and TRBJ1-3; 10 bases align to TRBD1. Germline CDR1 is SGHDN and CDR2 is FVKESK. Unmatched junction bases numbered 6, after V lost 2 bases and J lost 2 bases. The CDR3 extends over 17 amino acids. CDR3 DNA sequence: TGTGCCAGCAGCCAATTACTTGGACAGGGGGCTGGAAACACCATATATTTT. Protein: CASSQLLGQGAGNTIYF.

V and J are TRBV25-1 and TRBJ1-4; D ambiguous. From germline, CDR1 is MGHDK and CDR2 SYGVNS. Trimming pared 6 bases from V and 7 bases from J, leaving 9 bases between. There are 12 residues in the CDR3. The CDR3 spells CASRVSTEKLFF. The CDR3 DNA follows: TGTGCCAGCAGGGTCTCTACTGAAAAACTGTTTTTT.

This chain uses TRBV10-1 with TRBJ2-1, with D unresolved. V lost 11 bases, J lost 0 bases, and 14 bases lay in between. The CDR3 has 14 residues. The germline V gene encodes CDR1 WNHNN and CDR2 SYGVQD (reference sequence). CDR3 loop: CARPIYSSYNEQFF. The DNA for the CDR3 is TGCGCCCGCCCAATCTACAGCTCCTACAATGAGCAGTTCTTC.

This clone showed up just once. This chain uses TRBV6-2 or TRBV6-3 with TRBJ1-4; D is unresolved. The germline gives CDR1 MNHEY, CDR2 SVGEGT. The CDR3 spans 12 residues. V lost 5 bases and J 5 bases, leaving 6 bases between the germline ends. The CDR3 here is CASSPGNEKLFF. CDR3 nucleotides: TGTGCCAGCAGTCCGGGGAATGAAAAACTGTTTTTT.

This clone was detected only once. The chain couples TRBV11-2 to TRBJ2-7; TRBD2 aligns across 9 bases. The CDR3 totals 18 residues. The J segment lost 4 bases and the V segment lost 5 bases, leaving 18 bases of the junction unmatched. From germline, CDR1 is SGHAT and CDR2 FQNNGV. CDR3: CASSQGLAGRSREYEQYF. As DNA, the CDR3 is TGTGCCAGCAGCCAGGGGCTAGCGGGACGATCGAGAGAGTACGAGCAGTACTTC.

This clone was detected only a few times. This chain uses TRBV10-1 with TRBJ1-5, with D perhaps TRBD1 (6 bases). Germline CDR1 and CDR2: WNHNN and SYGVQD (reference sequence). The CDR3 is 13 amino acids. V was shortened by 9 bases and J by 6 bases, with 15 bases between the two germline ends. The CDR3: CASSAQGSQPQHF. The CDR3 DNA reads as TGCGCCAGTTCCGCACAGGGAAGTCAGCCCCAGCATTTT.

V usage is TRBV9 and J usage is TRBJ1-1, with D perhaps matching TRBD1 (5 bases). The CDR3 spans 16 residues. Trimming stripped 3 bases from V and 6 bases from J, with 21 bases between. Per germline, CDR1 SGDLS and CDR2 YYNGEE. The CDR3 DNA follows: TGTGCCAGCAGCGAGGCCCCCAGCAGGGCAGGCTCTGAAGCTTTCTTT. Amino acid sequence: CASSEAPSRAGSEAFF.

In nucleotides, the CDR3 is TGTGCCTGGTCTCCCCAGGGGACCCTCCTGCGCTACACCTTC. It codes for CAWSPQGTLLRYTF. The rearrangement links TRBV30 to TRBJ1-2; D may be TRBD1 (6 bases). The CDR3 runs to 14 residues. V lost 5 bases to trimming and J lost 9 bases, with 22 bases between them. The germline V gene encodes CDR1 GTSNPN and CDR2 SVGIG (reference sequence).

The chain joins TRBV2 to TRBJ2-3; TRBD2 matches at 7 bases. The germline gives CDR1 SNHLY, CDR2 FYNNEI. The ends lost 6 bases at V and 6 bases at J; junction bases unmatched: 12. CDR3 length equals 15 residues. The CDR3 nucleotides read TGTGCCAGCAGCCTTCTCGGCGGGAGTGGGGATACGCAGTATTTT. Its protein is CASSLLGGSGDTQYF.

This chain links TRBV12-5 with TRBJ2-4; weak D call: TRBD2 (5 bases). The V gene lost 5 bases and the J gene lost 1 base, with 12 bases spanning the gap. The CDR3 is made up of 15 amino acids. From germline, CDR1 is LGHNT and CDR2 FRNRAP. The CDR3 sequence is CASGEGRAAKNIQYF. CDR3 in DNA: TGTGCTAGTGGTGAGGGCCGGGCGGCCAAAAACATTCAGTACTTC.

CDR3 residues: CASSAGQGNTEAFF. The CDR3 DNA sequence: TGTGCCAGCAGCGCTGGGCAGGGGAACACTGAAGCTTTCTTT. The chain carries TRBV9 and TRBJ1-1; TRBD1 might be the D (5 bases). Germline CDR1 and CDR2: SGDLS and YYNGEE. The CDR3 extends over 14 amino acids. V dropped 3 bases and J dropped 1 base, with 10 bases sitting between them.

Only a few counts were recorded for this clone. The rearrangement joins TRBV9 to TRBJ1-6, with D possibly being TRBD1 (5 bases). Per the germline V gene, CDR1 is SGDLS and CDR2 is YYNGEE. V dropped 0 bases and J dropped 7 bases, with 8 bases sitting between them. CDR3 length equals 14 residues. The CDR3 bases are TGTGCCAGCAGCGTAGGGGGGAGGAATTCACCCCTCCACTTT. Protein product: CASSVGGRNSPLHF.

V usage is TRBV3-1 (or the pseudogene TRBV3-2) and J usage is TRBJ1-6; 12 positions match TRBD1. The CDR3 sequence is 16 residues long. From germline, CDR1 is LGHDT and CDR2 YNNKEL (reference sequence). The trim removed 4 bases at V and 9 bases at J, leaving 7 bases unmatched. The CDR3 region is CASSLRGTGGISPLHF. In nucleotides, the CDR3 is TGTGCCAGCAGCCTCAGGGGGACAGGGGGCATTTCACCCCTCCACTTT.

V is TRBV29-1 and J is TRBJ2-3; 7 bases match TRBD1. The germline CDR1 and CDR2 sequences are SQVTM and ANQGSEA. Trimming took 6 bases from V and 3 from J; bases not matched to a gene: 9. The CDR3 length is 14 residues. The CDR3 loop is CSVQNRGRTDTQYF. CDR3 nucleotides: TGCAGCGTACAGAACAGGGGACGGACAGATACGCAGTATTTT.

Of note for this clone: Distinct nucleotide sequences in the sample also encode this CDR3. The chain recombines TRBV9 with TRBJ1-4; the D gene is possibly TRBD1 (6 bases). Germline lookup yields CDR1 SGDLS and CDR2 YYNGEE. The CDR3 loop spans 15 amino acids. V lost 0 bases and J 7 bases, leaving 13 bases between the germline ends. CDR3: CASSVVGARGEKLFF. The CDR3 DNA follows: TGTGCCAGCAGCGTAGTGGGAGCCAGGGGTGAAAAACTGTTTTTT. Together with reference TRBV9 and TRBJ1-4, the CDR3 gives the full variable domain: DSGVTQTPKHLITATGQRVTLRCSPRSGDLSVYWYQQSLDQGLQFLIQYYNGEERAKGNILERFSAQQFPDLHSELNLSSLELGDSALYFCASSVVGARGEKLFFGSGTQLSVL.

V gene TRBV5-1 combines with J gene TRBJ2-7; 15 nucleotides agree with TRBD2. CDR1 and CDR2 from the germline V gene are SGHRS and YFSETQ. The CDR3 runs to 16 residues. After removal of 3 bases from V and 2 bases from J, the junction contained 3 bases not matched to a gene. CDR3 amino acids: CASSWGLAGGTYEQYF. DNA of the CDR3: TGCGCCAGCAGCTGGGGACTAGCGGGAGGAACCTACGAGCAGTACTTC.